These T cell receptor beta chains were read from a single sample in a study of human T cells and chemical hapten exposure. TCRdb fed the RACE reads into MiXCR, producing one record per CDR3 protein. Among about 160,000 distinct CDR3 sequences, 25% to 35% were seen once, and the ten largest hold around 2.3%. Sequencing was performed on whole blood, taken in connection with sensitization to the hapten diphenylcyclopropenone (DPC). The receptors derive from a woman aged 18-30 years with alopecia areata. Some clones in this sample may be carry-over from other donors' samples. CDR3s include the opening cysteine and the closing phenylalanine or tryptophan. The D gene is left open where the match is weak. Not every row has a clone size; where given, it reads once, few, many or a size class.

abundance: few
d_gene: TRBD1
j_gene: TRBJ1-6
v_gene: TRBV5-1
CDR3aa: CASSAGTGTWNSPLHF
CDR3nt: TGCGCCAGCAGCGCCGGGACAGGGACTTGGAATTCACCCCTCCACTTT

abundance: .
d_gene: TRBD1
j_gene: TRBJ1-1
v_gene: TRBV11-2
CDR3aa: CASSQGQGATEAFF
CDR3nt: TGTGCCAGCAGCCAGGGACAGGGGGCCACTGAAGCTTTCTTT

abundance: .
d_gene: TRBD1
j_gene: TRBJ2-3
v_gene: TRBV11-3
CDR3aa: CASSFRGLTDTQYF
CDR3nt: TGTGCCAGCAGCTTCAGGGGGCTTACAGATACGCAGTATTTT

abundance: many
d_gene: TRBD1
j_gene: TRBJ1-1
v_gene: TRBV7-6
CDR3aa: CASSSQGASEAFF
CDR3nt: TGTGCCAGCAGCTCCCAGGGGGCTTCTGAAGCTTTCTTT

abundance: .
d_gene: .
j_gene: TRBJ1-4
v_gene: TRBV4-3
CDR3aa: CASSQARGSNEKLFF
CDR3nt: TGCGCCAGCAGCCAAGCGAGGGGTTCTAATGAAAAACTGTTTTTT

abundance: .
d_gene: .
j_gene: TRBJ2-3
v_gene: TRBV6-2/TRBV6-3
CDR3aa: CASSTPGAQSTDTQYF
CDR3nt: TGTGCCAGCAGTACTCCCGGGGCTCAAAGCACAGATACGCAGTATTTT

abundance: once
d_gene: .
j_gene: TRBJ1-4
v_gene: TRBV5-1
CDR3aa: CASSSVTGRKNEKLFF
CDR3nt: TGCGCCAGCAGCTCAGTTACAGGGCGGAAGAATGAAAAACTGTTTTTT

abundance: .
d_gene: .
j_gene: TRBJ1-4
v_gene: TRBV4-3
CDR3aa: CASSQDRRVEKLFF
CDR3nt: TGCGCCAGCAGCCAAGATCGGAGGGTCGAAAAACTGTTTTTT

abundance: .
d_gene: .
j_gene: TRBJ2-5
v_gene: TRBV7-2
CDR3aa: CASRWGGLETQYF
CDR3nt: TGTGCCAGCAGGTGGGGGGGCCTTGAGACCCAGTACTTC

abundance: .
d_gene: TRBD1
j_gene: TRBJ2-7
v_gene: TRBV7-2
CDR3aa: CASSSRAGGTYEQYF
CDR3nt: TGTGCCAGCAGCTCGCGGGCAGGGGGTACCTACGAGCAGTACTTC

abundance: few
d_gene: TRBD1
j_gene: TRBJ1-2
v_gene: TRBV3-1
CDR3aa: CASSQGTAYGYTF
CDR3nt: TGTGCCAGCAGCCAGGGGACAGCTTATGGCTACACCTTC

abundance: once
d_gene: .
j_gene: TRBJ1-6
v_gene: TRBV4-1
CDR3aa: CASSQVDLDRNSPLHF
CDR3nt: TGCGCCAGCAGCCAAGTCGACTTAGACAGGAATTCACCCCTCCACTTT

abundance: .
d_gene: TRBD2
j_gene: TRBJ2-3
v_gene: TRBV3-1
CDR3aa: CASSQELAADTQYF
CDR3nt: TGTGCCAGCAGCCAAGAACTAGCGGCAGATACGCAGTATTTT

abundance: .
d_gene: .
j_gene: TRBJ2-5
v_gene: TRBV5-1
CDR3aa: CASSPHGRGQETQYF
CDR3nt: TGCGCCAGCAGCCCCCATGGACGGGGGCAAGAGACCCAGTACTTC

abundance: .
d_gene: .
j_gene: TRBJ1-5
v_gene: TRBV11-2
CDR3aa: CASSLGRGPDQPQHF
CDR3nt: TGTGCCAGCAGCTTAGGCAGGGGTCCGGATCAGCCCCAGCATTTT

abundance: few
d_gene: .
j_gene: TRBJ2-2
v_gene: TRBV15
CDR3aa: CATSRDWDDLGATGELFF
CDR3nt: TGTGCCACCAGCAGAGATTGGGACGACCTAGGGGCCACCGGGGAGCTGTTTTTT

abundance: few
d_gene: .
j_gene: TRBJ2-1
v_gene: TRBV7-2
CDR3aa: CASSLLGIEQFF
CDR3nt: TGTGCCAGCAGCTTACTAGGAATTGAGCAGTTCTTC

abundance: few
d_gene: .
j_gene: TRBJ1-1
v_gene: TRBV27
CDR3aa: CASTELRGPGVRTEAFF
CDR3nt: TGTGCCAGCACTGAACTGCGGGGGCCGGGTGTGAGGACTGAAGCTTTCTTT

abundance: few
d_gene: .
j_gene: TRBJ2-2
v_gene: TRBV9
CDR3aa: CASSVGHMNTGELFF
CDR3nt: TGTGCCAGCAGCGTCGGACATATGAACACCGGGGAGCTGTTTTTT

abundance: few
d_gene: .
j_gene: TRBJ2-2
v_gene: TRBV9
CDR3aa: CASSVGGLDTGELFF
CDR3nt: TGTGCCAGCAGCGTAGGGGGCCTCGACACCGGGGAGCTGTTTTTT

abundance: .
d_gene: TRBD2
j_gene: TRBJ2-1
v_gene: TRBV4-1
CDR3aa: CASSQVSGSREQFF
CDR3nt: TGCGCCAGCAGCCAAGTAAGCGGGAGTAGGGAGCAGTTCTTC

abundance: .
d_gene: TRBD2
j_gene: TRBJ2-2
v_gene: TRBV24-1
CDR3aa: CATSDPGLAGDTGELFF
CDR3nt: TGTGCCACCAGTGACCCCGGACTAGCGGGAGATACCGGGGAGCTGTTTTTT

abundance: .
d_gene: .
j_gene: TRBJ2-1
v_gene: TRBV15
CDR3aa: CATSRDRAMRGSEQFF
CDR3nt: TGTGCCACCAGCAGAGATAGGGCTATGAGGGGAAGTGAGCAGTTCTTC

abundance: .
d_gene: TRBD1
j_gene: TRBJ2-7
v_gene: TRBV7-6
CDR3aa: CASSPGQGPLRNEQYF
CDR3nt: TGTGCCAGCAGCCCGGGACAGGGACCCCTTAGGAACGAGCAGTACTTC

abundance: .
d_gene: TRBD2
j_gene: TRBJ2-3
v_gene: TRBV7-9
CDR3aa: CASSQGLAGGPSDTQYF
CDR3nt: TGTGCCAGCAGCCAGGGACTAGCGGGGGGGCCGTCAGATACGCAGTATTTT

abundance: .
d_gene: .
j_gene: TRBJ2-1
v_gene: TRBV7-9
CDR3aa: CASSLAGTHEQFF
CDR3nt: TGTGCCAGCAGCTTAGCCGGGACTCATGAGCAGTTCTTC

abundance: few
d_gene: TRBD2
j_gene: TRBJ2-3
v_gene: TRBV9
CDR3aa: CASGTSESTDTQYF
CDR3nt: TGTGCCAGCGGGACTAGCGAAAGCACAGATACGCAGTATTTT